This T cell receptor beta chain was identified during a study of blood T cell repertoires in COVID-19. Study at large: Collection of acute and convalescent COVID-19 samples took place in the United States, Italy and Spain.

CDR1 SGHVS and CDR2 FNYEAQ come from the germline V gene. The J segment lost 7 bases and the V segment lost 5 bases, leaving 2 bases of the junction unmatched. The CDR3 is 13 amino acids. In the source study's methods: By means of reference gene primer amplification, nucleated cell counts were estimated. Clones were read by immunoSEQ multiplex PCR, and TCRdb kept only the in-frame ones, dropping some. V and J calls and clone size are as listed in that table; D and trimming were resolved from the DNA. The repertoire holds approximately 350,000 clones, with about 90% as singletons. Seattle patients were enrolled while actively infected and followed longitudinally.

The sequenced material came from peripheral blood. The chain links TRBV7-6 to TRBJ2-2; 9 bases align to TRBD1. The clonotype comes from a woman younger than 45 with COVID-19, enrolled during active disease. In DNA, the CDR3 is TGTGCCAGCAGCCGGACAGGGGTCGGGGAGCTGTTTTTT. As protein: CASSRTGVGELFF. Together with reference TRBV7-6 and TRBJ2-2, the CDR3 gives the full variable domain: GAGVSQSPRYKVTKRGQDVALRCDPISGHVSLYWYRQALGQGPEFLTYFNYEAQQDKSGLPNDRFSAERPEGSISTLTIQRTEQRDSAMYRCASSRTGVGELFFGEGSRLTVL.